A selection of T cell receptor beta chains follows, all from one sample in a study of blood T cell repertoires in COVID-19. Repertoires were generated with immunoSEQ multiplex PCR, while TCRdb's copy carries only in-frame clones and drops some. There are 200,000 or so clones in the sample; roughly 81% occur only once, and 12% lies in the top ten. The source material was peripheral blood. The receptors originated from a woman older than 75 with COVID-19, enrolled during active disease. The CDR3 runs from the conserved cysteine through the conserved F or W. The D gene is left open where the match is weak. A clone size is listed for some rows: how often the clone was seen (once, few, many), or a class if it is expanded.

J: TRBJ2-7
size: .
length: 15
D: TRBD1
V: TRBV27
CDR3: CASSSPGTGTYEQYF
DNA: TGTGCCAGCAGTTCCCCCGGGACAGGGACCTACGAGCAGTACTTC

J: TRBJ2-2
size: .
length: 15
D: TRBD1
V: TRBV6-6
CDR3: CASLIRDSPTGELFF
DNA: TGTGCCAGTCTCATCCGGGACAGCCCCACCGGGGAGCTGTTTTTT

J: TRBJ1-2
size: .
length: 14
D: .
V: TRBV7-2
CDR3: CASSFSGTLRGYTF
DNA: TGTGCCAGCAGCTTTTCCGGGACACTCCGCGGCTACACCTTC

J: TRBJ2-7
size: .
length: 13
D: .
V: TRBV7-9
CDR3: CASSPELAYEQYF
DNA: TGTGCCAGCAGCCCCGAACTAGCCTACGAGCAGTACTTC

J: TRBJ2-7
size: few
length: 14
D: TRBD1
V: TRBV28
CDR3: CASSQGQGAGEQYF
DNA: TGTGCCAGCAGTCAAGGACAGGGGGCGGGCGAGCAGTACTTC

J: TRBJ1-1
size: .
length: 17
D: .
V: TRBV4-1
CDR3: CASSQDPPGTFNTEAFF
DNA: TGCGCCAGCAGCCAAGATCCACCTGGGACATTTAACACTGAAGCTTTCTTT

J: TRBJ2-7
size: .
length: 14
D: .
V: TRBV27
CDR3: CASSWGPSSYEQYF
DNA: TGTGCCAGCAGTTGGGGGCCAAGCTCCTACGAGCAGTACTTC

J: TRBJ1-2
size: .
length: 17
D: TRBD1
V: TRBV24-1
CDR3: CATSDRPGTGENYGYTF
DNA: TGTGCCACCAGTGATAGACCAGGGACAGGGGAAAACTATGGCTACACCTTC

J: TRBJ1-1
size: .
length: 15
D: .
V: TRBV24-1
CDR3: CATSDFLNRDTEAFF
DNA: TGTGCCACCAGTGATTTCTTAAACAGGGACACTGAAGCTTTCTTT

J: TRBJ2-1
size: .
length: 15
D: TRBD2
V: TRBV27
CDR3: CASTPGTSGYNEQFF
DNA: TGTGCCAGCACCCCCGGGACTAGCGGTTACAATGAGCAGTTCTTC

J: TRBJ1-2
size: .
length: 14
D: TRBD1
V: TRBV10-3
CDR3: CAISEDRVGYGYTF
DNA: TGTGCCATCAGTGAGGACAGGGTTGGGTATGGCTACACCTTC

J: TRBJ2-1
size: few
length: 12
D: .
V: TRBV12-3/TRBV12-4
CDR3: CASTHRENEQFF
DNA: TGTGCCAGCACCCACCGGGAGAATGAGCAGTTCTTC

J: TRBJ2-7
size: .
length: 13
D: .
V: TRBV28
CDR3: CASSPDTAYEQYF
DNA: TGTGCCAGCAGTCCCGACACCGCCTACGAGCAGTACTTC

J: TRBJ1-1
size: .
length: 13
D: .
V: TRBV7-2
CDR3: CASSLTTNTEAFF
DNA: TGTGCCAGCAGCCTAACCACGAACACTGAAGCTTTCTTT

J: TRBJ1-1
size: once
length: 17
D: .
V: TRBV6-1
CDR3: CASSVGLGGAANTEAFF
DNA: TGTGCCAGCAGTGTGGGACTGGGTGGGGCGGCGAACACTGAAGCTTTCTTT

J: TRBJ1-2
size: .
length: 14
D: .
V: TRBV19
CDR3: CASRPMPTDYGYTF
DNA: TGTGCCAGTAGACCCATGCCGACAGACTATGGCTACACCTTC

J: TRBJ1-2
size: .
length: 12
D: .
V: TRBV6-5
CDR3: CASSGTGTGYTF
DNA: TGTGCCAGCTCAGGTACAGGGACCGGCTACACCTTC

J: TRBJ2-3
size: .
length: 13
D: .
V: TRBV30
CDR3: CAWSVRGSDTQYF
DNA: TGTGCCTGGAGTGTACGGGGGTCCGATACGCAGTATTTT

J: TRBJ2-3
size: .
length: 15
D: TRBD2
V: TRBV7-2
CDR3: CASSPGLALADTQYF
DNA: TGTGCCAGCAGCCCGGGACTAGCGCTTGCAGATACGCAGTATTTT

J: TRBJ2-2
size: .
length: 15
D: .
V: TRBV5-1
CDR3: CASSLLQGSGGELFF
DNA: TGCGCCAGCAGCTTGTTACAGGGCTCGGGCGGGGAGCTGTTTTTT

J: TRBJ1-6
size: .
length: 17
D: TRBD1
V: TRBV30
CDR3: CAWSGLTGQGWNSPLHF
DNA: TGTGCCTGGTCCGGTCTTACGGGACAGGGGTGGAATTCACCCCTCCACTTT

J: TRBJ2-2
size: .
length: 14
D: TRBD2
V: TRBV16
CDR3: CASSGTTNTGELFF
DNA: TGTGCCAGCAGCGGGACTACCAACACCGGGGAGCTGTTTTTT

J: TRBJ1-2
size: .
length: 15
D: .
V: TRBV11-2
CDR3: CASSLALDGVYGYTF
DNA: TGTGCCAGCAGCTTAGCCCTTGACGGAGTCTATGGCTACACCTTC

J: TRBJ2-2
size: .
length: 21
D: TRBD2
V: TRBV28
CDR3: CASSLVSWGASGRADTGELFF
DNA: TGTGCCAGCAGTTTAGTTTCTTGGGGCGCTAGCGGGAGGGCCGACACCGGGGAGCTGTTTTTT

J: TRBJ1-2
size: .
length: 13
D: TRBD1
V: TRBV11-1
CDR3: CASSFTGTGGYTF
DNA: TGTGCCAGCAGCTTTACAGGGACAGGTGGCTACACCTTC

J: TRBJ1-2
size: .
length: 16
D: TRBD1
V: TRBV6-5
CDR3: CASSYSNGTGQTGYTF
DNA: TGTGCCAGCAGTTACTCGAACGGGACAGGCCAGACTGGCTACACCTTC

J: TRBJ1-2
size: .
length: 13
D: TRBD1
V: TRBV19
CDR3: CASSIDRDYGYTF
DNA: TGTGCCAGTAGTATCGACAGGGACTATGGCTACACCTTC

J: TRBJ2-1
size: few
length: 17
D: TRBD2
V: TRBV6-4
CDR3: CASSDVGGRAIYNEQFF
DNA: TGTGCCAGCAGTGACGTCGGTGGGAGGGCCATTTACAATGAGCAGTTCTTC

J: TRBJ2-7
size: .
length: 14
D: TRBD2
V: TRBV11-3
CDR3: CASSLGLAGKDQYF
DNA: TGTGCCAGCAGCTTGGGGCTAGCGGGGAAAGATCAGTACTTC

J: TRBJ1-3
size: .
length: 14
D: .
V: TRBV4-1
CDR3: CASSGGTVGNTIYF
DNA: TGCGCCAGCAGTGGCGGCACGGTTGGAAACACCATATATTTT

J: TRBJ1-1
size: .
length: 13
D: .
V: TRBV30
CDR3: CAWDRGRATEAFF
DNA: TGTGCCTGGGACCGAGGGAGGGCCACTGAAGCTTTCTTT

J: TRBJ2-3
size: .
length: 12
D: .
V: TRBV28
CDR3: CASSPSTDTQYF
DNA: TGTGCCAGCAGCCCTAGCACAGATACGCAGTATTTT

J: TRBJ1-1
size: .
length: 16
D: TRBD1
V: TRBV20-1
CDR3: CSASGGTGEMNTEAFF
DNA: TGCAGTGCTAGTGGCGGGACAGGGGAAATGAACACTGAAGCTTTCTTT

J: TRBJ1-2
size: .
length: 12
D: TRBD1
V: TRBV27
CDR3: CASSLGQGPYTF
DNA: TGTGCCAGCAGTCTGGGACAGGGGCCCTACACCTTC

J: TRBJ2-1
size: .
length: 13
D: .
V: TRBV12-3/TRBV12-4
CDR3: CASRAGTYNEQFF
DNA: TGTGCCAGCAGAGCGGGCACTTACAATGAGCAGTTCTTC

J: TRBJ1-5
size: .
length: 14
D: .
V: TRBV6-5
CDR3: CASSPGHSNQPQHF
DNA: TGTGCCAGCAGTCCGGGACATAGCAATCAGCCCCAGCATTTT

J: TRBJ2-2
size: .
length: 14
D: .
V: TRBV5-1
CDR3: CASSLAGVTGELFF
DNA: TGCGCCAGCAGCCTGGCAGGGGTTACCGGGGAGCTGTTTTTT

J: TRBJ2-3
size: .
length: 12
D: .
V: TRBV18
CDR3: CASSRVSDTQYF
DNA: TGTGCCAGCTCACGTGTCTCAGATACGCAGTATTTT

J: TRBJ1-5
size: .
length: 13
D: .
V: TRBV6-5
CDR3: CASSSGGGQPQHF
DNA: TGTGCCAGCAGTTCGGGGGGTGGGCAGCCCCAGCATTTT

J: TRBJ2-3
size: .
length: 15
D: TRBD2
V: TRBV6-4
CDR3: CASSAGREVTDTQYF
DNA: TGTGCCAGCAGTGCTGGGCGGGAGGTGACAGATACGCAGTATTTT

J: TRBJ2-1
size: .
length: 20
D: TRBD2
V: TRBV4-2
CDR3: CASSQDPGGRGVPFYNEQFF
DNA: TGTGCCAGCAGCCAAGATCCGGGTGGGCGGGGGGTCCCTTTTTACAATGAGCAGTTCTTC

J: TRBJ1-6
size: .
length: 15
D: .
V: TRBV9
CDR3: CASSLRQAPNSPLHF
DNA: TGTGCCAGCAGCTTGAGACAGGCACCTAATTCACCCCTCCACTTT

J: TRBJ1-2
size: .
length: 12
D: .
V: TRBV3-1/TRBV3-2
CDR3: CASSQAGKGYTF
DNA: TGTGCCAGCAGCCAGGCAGGGAAGGGCTACACCTTC

J: TRBJ1-4
size: .
length: 16
D: TRBD1
V: TRBV5-1
CDR3: CASSFQPGQGSEKLFF
DNA: TGCGCCAGCAGCTTTCAACCGGGACAGGGTAGTGAAAAACTGTTTTTT

J: TRBJ1-3
size: .
length: 16
D: .
V: TRBV5-5
CDR3: CASSPGGGRSGNTIYF
DNA: TGTGCCAGCAGCCCTGGGGGGGGTCGCTCTGGAAACACCATATATTTT

J: TRBJ2-5
size: .
length: 16
D: TRBD1
V: TRBV4-1
CDR3: CASSHFPGQGQETQYF
DNA: TGCGCCAGCAGCCATTTTCCGGGACAGGGGCAAGAGACCCAGTACTTC

J: TRBJ1-4
size: once
length: 14
D: .
V: TRBV5-6
CDR3: CASSEQVRSEKLFF
DNA: TGTGCCAGCTCAGAACAGGTGCGGTCTGAAAAACTGTTTTTT

J: TRBJ1-1
size: .
length: 15
D: .
V: TRBV6-6
CDR3: CASRHRVTGNTEAFF
DNA: TGTGCCAGCAGGCACAGGGTAACGGGGAACACTGAAGCTTTCTTT

J: TRBJ2-5
size: .
length: 15
D: .
V: TRBV27
CDR3: CASSRTVNVGETQYF
DNA: TGTGCCAGCAGTAGGACAGTAAATGTCGGAGAGACCCAGTACTTC

J: TRBJ1-1
size: .
length: 14
D: .
V: TRBV29-1
CDR3: CSGTGTGGSTEAFF
DNA: TGCAGCGGAACAGGGACGGGAGGAAGCACTGAAGCTTTCTTT

J: TRBJ1-1
size: .
length: 19
D: TRBD1
V: TRBV18
CDR3: CASSPPKGGDRVRNTEAFF
DNA: TGTGCCAGCTCACCACCTAAGGGCGGAGACAGGGTACGGAACACTGAAGCTTTCTTT

J: TRBJ1-1
size: .
length: 14
D: .
V: TRBV6-2/TRBV6-3
CDR3: CASSYRGRNTEAFF
DNA: TGTGCCAGCAGTTACAGGGGAAGGAACACTGAAGCTTTCTTT

J: TRBJ2-7
size: .
length: 17
D: TRBD1
V: TRBV23-1
CDR3: CASTPFNRGYSSYEQYF
DNA: TGCGCCAGCACGCCTTTCAACAGGGGCTATAGCTCCTACGAGCAGTACTTC

J: TRBJ1-5
size: once
length: 14
D: .
V: TRBV28
CDR3: CASRGLYSNQPQHF
DNA: TGTGCCAGCAGGGGCCTCTATAGCAATCAGCCCCAGCATTTT

J: TRBJ2-7
size: once
length: 14
D: TRBD2
V: TRBV5-4
CDR3: CASSRSSGPYEQYF
DNA: TGTGCCAGCAGCCGTTCTAGCGGACCCTACGAGCAGTACTTC

J: TRBJ2-2
size: .
length: 15
D: .
V: TRBV5-1
CDR3: CASSIGQLYTGELFF
DNA: TGCGCCAGCAGTATAGGACAGCTATACACCGGGGAGCTGTTTTTT

J: TRBJ1-2
size: .
length: 13
D: .
V: TRBV10-3
CDR3: CAIRLDSDYGYTF
DNA: TGTGCCATCAGATTGGACAGCGACTATGGCTACACCTTC